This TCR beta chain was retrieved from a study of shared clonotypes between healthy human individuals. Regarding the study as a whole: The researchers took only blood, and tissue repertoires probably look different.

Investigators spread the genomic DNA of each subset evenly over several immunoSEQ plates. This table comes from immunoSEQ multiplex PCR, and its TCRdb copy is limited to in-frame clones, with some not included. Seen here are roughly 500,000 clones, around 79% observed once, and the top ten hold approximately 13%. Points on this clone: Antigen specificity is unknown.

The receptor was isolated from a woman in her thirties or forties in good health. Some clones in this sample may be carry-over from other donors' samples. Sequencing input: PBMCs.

The CDR3 DNA is TGTGCCAGCAGCGCTGACGGGGATTCACCCCTCCACTTT. Translating it yields CASSADGDSPLHF. The chain is built from TRBV7-9 and TRBJ1-6; no reliable D call. The CDR3 sequence is 13 residues long. Germline CDR1 is SEHNR and CDR2 is FQNEAQ (reference sequence). Trimming stripped 5 bases from V and 8 bases from J, with 10 bases between.